The clone carrying this T cell receptor (beta chain) was counted between two and nine times. TCRdb re-called the RACE reads with MiXCR, one entry per CDR3 protein. The sample comprises some 70,000 distinct CDR3 sequences, 10% of which are singletons, and 6.5% to 8.5% rests with the top ten. The data stem from a study of human T cells and chemical hapten exposure. The CDR3 spans 17 residues. Per the germline V gene, CDR1 is MNHEY and CDR2 is SMNVEV (reference sequence). V lost 5 bases, J lost 5 bases, and 13 bases stayed unmatched. Described time point: patch test 2, 6 weeks after DPC sensitization. Documented treatment: therapeutic diphenylcyclopropenone sensitization with weekly scalp DPC.

The chain combines TRBV27 with TRBJ1-1, with 11 bases lining up with TRBD1. The receptor's source is a woman in her forties or fifties with alopecia areata. Some clones in this sample may be carry-over from other donors' samples. This sample comprised whole blood, obtained in connection with sensitization to the hapten diphenylcyclopropenone (DPC). CDR3 protein: CASSPWDRGKVGTEAFF. The CDR3 bases are TGTGCCAGCAGTCCGTGGGACAGGGGGAAGGTGGGAACTGAAGCTTTCTTT.